Below, 10 T cell receptor beta chains from the same sample are listed, as sequenced in a study of blood T cell repertoires in COVID-19. This table comes from immunoSEQ multiplex PCR, and its TCRdb copy is limited to in-frame clones, with some not included. The table includes under 150,000 clones, approximately 86% detected once. The material sequenced was peripheral blood. Every receptor here comes from a woman aged 50 to 60 who had recovered from COVID-19.

The chain couples TRBV5-4 to TRBJ1-3; 9 positions agree with TRBD1. Germline loops: CDR1 SGHNT, CDR2 YYREEE (reference sequence). The CDR3 has 16 residues. The J segment lost 0 bases and the V segment lost 3 bases, leaving 4 bases of the junction unmatched. CDR3: CASSWGQGRSGNTIYF. CDR3 DNA: TGTGCCAGCAGCTGGGGACAGGGTCGCTCTGGAAACACCATATATTTT.

This rearrangement joins TRBV7-2 to TRBJ1-2; D is unclear. The CDR3 is made up of 16 amino acids. V gave up 4 bases and J gave up 1 base, with 16 bases separating them. Germline V gene data show CDR1 as SGHTA and CDR2 as FQGNSA. The CDR3 sequence: CASSSASGSVNYGYTF. As DNA, the CDR3 is TGTGCCAGCAGCTCCGCGTCGGGGAGTGTTAACTATGGCTACACCTTC.

The chain has TRBV5-1 and TRBJ1-2; the match to TRBD1 covers 8 bases. V lost 0 bases and J lost 3; bases outside the gene matches: 13. The CDR3 consists of 18 residues. Germline CDR1 is SGHRS and CDR2 is YFSETQ. The CDR3 reads CASSLVVRGRLGDYGYTF. The CDR3 coding sequence is TGCGCCAGCAGCTTGGTCGTCAGGGGGCGTCTCGGTGACTATGGCTACACCTTC.

The chain combines TRBV5-1 with TRBJ2-1; 13 bases are shared with TRBD2. Germline CDR1 is SGHRS and CDR2 is YFSETQ. This CDR3 contains 18 residues. The V and J ends lost 4 bases and 8 bases, in that order; junction bases with no gene match: 15. CDR3 DNA: TGCGCCAGCAGCCCAAAGCCAAAAGCCGGACTAGCGGGGGATGAGCAGTTCTTC. Translation gives CASSPKPKAGLAGDEQFF.

V gene TRBV12-5 combines with J gene TRBJ2-7; TRBD2 agrees at 12 bases. The CDR3 sequence is 16 residues long. Germline values: CDR1 LGHNT, CDR2 FRNRAP. The ends lost 4 bases at V and 2 bases at J; junction bases unmatched: 6. The CDR3 spells CASGYGLAGKAYEQYF. The CDR3 bases are TGTGCTAGTGGTTACGGACTAGCGGGAAAGGCCTACGAGCAGTACTTC.

The CDR3 reads CASSFRGGTGSLLANTGELFF. The CDR3 region has the DNA TGTGCCAGCAGCTTTAGAGGGGGGACAGGCTCCCTCCTCGCGAACACCGGGGAGCTGTTTTTT. V is TRBV7-6 and J is TRBJ2-2; 8 bases map to TRBD1. The CDR3 covers 21 residues. Germline CDR1 SGHVS, CDR2 FNYEAQ. V lost 3 bases, J lost 0 bases, and 18 bases stayed unmatched.

The rearrangement links TRBV4-2 to TRBJ2-1; D might be TRBD2 (5 bases). The V end was cut by 0 bases, the J end by 0 bases, with 6 bases between. The germline gives CDR1 LGHNA, CDR2 YNFKEQ. CDR3 length: 15 residues. The CDR3 DNA reads as TGTGCCAGCAGCCAAGAAGGGAGCTCCTACAATGAGCAGTTCTTC. It specifies CASSQEGSSYNEQFF.

The chain carries TRBV20-1 and TRBJ2-1; D is undetermined. The length of the CDR3 is 11 residues. Germline values: CDR1 DFQATT, CDR2 SNEGSKA (reference sequence). V lost 6 bases and J 8 bases, leaving 11 bases between the germline ends. The CDR3: CSAPSLDEQFF. CDR3 coding DNA: TGCAGTGCCCCAAGCTTGGATGAGCAGTTCTTC.

This rearrangement joins TRBV24-1 to TRBJ2-1, with 9 bases fitting TRBD1. The CDR3 has 15 residues. V lost 7 bases and J lost 7; bases outside the gene matches: 10. CDR1 is KGHDR and CDR2 is SFDVKD in the germline V gene. CDR3 sequence reads: CATSKGTGRINEQFF. CDR3 DNA sequence: TGTGCCACCAGCAAAGGGACAGGGAGGATAAATGAGCAGTTCTTC.

This rearrangement joins TRBV2 to TRBJ1-2; D possibly corresponds to TRBD1 (6 bases). Looked up from germline, CDR1 is SNHLY and CDR2 is FYNNEI. This CDR3 is 15 amino acids long. With 5 bases removed from V and 2 bases from J, the gap between germline ends came to 15 bases. The CDR3 sequence: CASSPDRISNYGYTF. The CDR3 nucleotides are TGTGCCAGCAGTCCTGACAGGATATCCAACTATGGCTACACCTTC.